This section outlines one TCR beta chain sequence together with its context. Its antigen is undetermined. This sample is part of a study of T cell responses to AZD1222 COVID-19 vaccine. Study as a whole: The analysis combined second doses at about 4 or about 12 weeks.

The CDR3 length is 13 residues. The ends were cut back, 5 bases at V and 7 bases at J, with 14 bases in the middle. Germline V lookup: CDR1 SGHTA, CDR2 FQGTGA. The repertoire was sequenced with immunoSEQ multiplex PCR; TCRdb's copy has only in-frame clones and lacks some. This sample has under 95,000 clones; almost 90% occur once, and the top ten carry over 7.5%. Findings and limits, study-wide: Only six or seven AZD1222 recipients tested seropositive at baseline. Along spike, vaccine-associated CD4 TCRs were found throughout, with dominance at 160-218 and 743-854. Clonal diversity was possibly underestimated, and the donors were mostly white British, with more females.

J is TRBJ1-2 and V is TRBV7-3, with a possible D match to TRBD1 (6 bases). The receptor's source is an adult in good health. Sequenced material: peripheral blood, taken on day 0 of AZD1222 vaccination. CDR3 protein: CASSKQGMRGYTF. The CDR3 nucleotides read TGTGCCAGCAGCAAACAGGGTATGCGTGGCTACACCTTC.